Following are 20 T cell receptor beta chains from one sample sequenced in a study of T-cell memory formation after mild COVID-19. A single record per CDR3 protein comes from TCRdb applying MiXCR to the 5' RACE reads. Of about 200,000 distinct CDR3 sequences in the sample, approximately 10% were seen once. Material for sequencing was PBMCs or a T cell subset sorted from them (not recorded which). The receptors stem from a man between 18 and 35 years old who had mild COVID-19 (a few samples of this study predate the infection). Cell type and time point are not known.

This chain links TRBV3-1 with TRBJ2-7, with D tentatively TRBD2 (6 bases). Germline V lookup: CDR1 LGHDT, CDR2 YNNKEL (reference sequence). The CDR3 consists of 14 residues. V was clipped by 0 bases and J by 2 bases, with 8 bases between them. The CDR3, as DNA: TGTGCCAGCAGCCAAGATTCGGGAGCCTACGAGCAGTACGTC. Its translation: CASSQDSGAYEQYV.

The genes are TRBV20-1 and TRBJ2-1; D remains unclear. Per germline, CDR1 DFQATT and CDR2 SNEGSKA (reference sequence). This CDR3 is 13 amino acids long. V lost 6 bases and J 4 bases, leaving 13 bases between the germline ends. CDR3 nucleotides: TGCAGTGCGCGCCGGGCCCCGTACAATGAGCAGTTCTTC. Translated: CSARRAPYNEQFF.

The chain couples TRBV7-2 to TRBJ2-5; no clear D gene. From germline, CDR1 is SGHTA and CDR2 FQGNSA. This CDR3 comprises 12 residues. V shed 1 base and J shed 5 bases, with 5 bases lying between them. This chain's CDR3 is CASSLVPETQYF. The DNA of the CDR3 is TGTGCCAGCAGCTTAGTCCCCGAGACCCAGTACTTC.

This clonotype was counted only a few times. The genes are TRBV5-1 and TRBJ2-3; no clear D gene. Trimming removed 5 bases from V and 4 bases from J, with 11 bases in between. The germline V gene has CDR1 SGHRS and CDR2 YFSETQ. This CDR3 region has 13 residues. The CDR3 region has the DNA TGCGCCAGCAGTTCCCTCGCACCAGATACGCAGTATTTT. Translation gives CASSSLAPDTQYF.

The chain uses TRBV14 and TRBJ1-2; TRBD1 aligns across 7 bases. J was trimmed by 5 bases and V by 0 bases; bases with no gene match: 9. The CDR3 covers 16 residues. Germline V lookup: CDR1 SGHDN, CDR2 FVKESK. The CDR3 region is CASSQDQRRGGYGYTF. CDR3 in DNA: TGTGCCAGCAGCCAAGATCAACGCAGGGGGGGGTATGGCTACACCTTC. Supplemented by reference TRBV14 and TRBJ1-2, the full variable domain reads EAGVTQFPSHSVIEKGQTVTLRCDPISGHDNLYWYRRVMGKEIKFLLHFVKESKQDESGMPNNRFLAERTGGTYSTLKVQPAELEDSGVYFCASSQDQRRGGYGYTFGSGTRLTVV.

This clonotype was observed once. V is TRBV11-2 and J is TRBJ1-5; D is possibly TRBD1 (5 bases). V was shortened by 4 bases and J by 1 base, with 11 bases between the two germline ends. This CDR3 comprises 15 residues. Looked up from germline, CDR1 is SGHAT and CDR2 is FQNNGV. CDR3 in DNA: TGTGCCAGCAGCTCCGTCGCAGGGAGCAATCAGCCCCAGCATTTT. As protein: CASSSVAGSNQPQHF.

This clonotype was counted between two and nine times. V usage is TRBV6-2 or TRBV6-3 and J usage is TRBJ2-1, with TRBD1 as a possible D gene (6 bases). The CDR3 length is 9 residues. V was cut by 8 bases and J by 11 bases, with 7 bases left in between. CDR1 and CDR2 from the germline V gene are MNHEY and SVGEGT. The CDR3, as DNA: TGTGCCAGCGGACAGCAGCAGTTCTTC. This sequence encodes CASGQQQFF.

The gene calls are TRBV9 and TRBJ2-7; no firm D call. Trimming removed 0 bases from V and 0 bases from J, with 10 bases in between. CDR1 and CDR2 from the germline V gene are SGDLS and YYNGEE. This CDR3 region has 15 residues. The CDR3 region is CASSVDETSSYEQYF. In nucleotides, the CDR3 is TGTGCCAGCAGCGTAGACGAGACCAGCTCCTACGAGCAGTACTTC.

The chain uses TRBV2 and TRBJ2-5; D gene ambiguous. Germline CDR1 and CDR2: SNHLY and FYNNEI. V dropped 7 bases and J dropped 5 bases, with 14 bases sitting between them. The CDR3 is 13 residues long. This chain's CDR3 is CASTWGMRETQYF. The CDR3 bases are TGTGCCAGCACTTGGGGTATGAGGGAGACCCAGTACTTC.

This clonotype was found a few times. J is TRBJ2-4 and V is TRBV28; D not resolved. Germline V lookup: CDR1 MDHEN, CDR2 SYDVKM. V shed 5 bases and J shed 3 bases, with 5 bases lying between them. The CDR3 sequence is 12 residues long. Written as DNA, the CDR3 is TGTGCCAGCAGTCCCAACAAAAACATTCAGTACTTC. Protein sequence: CASSPNKNIQYF.

This clonotype was counted only a few times. The J gene is TRBJ1-6, the V gene TRBV7-9; TRBD1 is a possible D gene (6 bases). Germline-derived CDR1 and CDR2 are SEHNR and FQNEAQ (reference sequence). The CDR3 spans 16 residues. Trimming shortened V by 5 bases and J by 0 bases, and 11 bases separated the two germline ends. CDR3 nucleotides: TGTGCCAGCAGCGCGAGGGGGAGCTCCTATAATTCACCCCTCCACTTT. Residues: CASSARGSSYNSPLHF.

The table lists this clonotype with a few counts. This chain links TRBV6-5 with TRBJ2-1, with D tentatively TRBD2 (5 bases). The CDR3 extends over 17 amino acids. The V end lost 1 base, the J end lost 0 bases, and 13 bases lay between the germline ends. The germline gives CDR1 MNHEY, CDR2 SVGAGI. As DNA, the CDR3 is TGTGCCAGCAGTTACTTCCTAGCCCGAGGCTCCTACAATGAGCAGTTCTTC. Translated: CASSYFLARGSYNEQFF.

This clonotype showed up just a few times. CDR3 DNA sequence: TGCGCCAGCAGCCCAGGGGCCTTGGTCTCTGAAGCTTTCTTT. Its translation is CASSPGALVSEAFF. The chain links TRBV5-1 to TRBJ1-1; a weak D match, TRBD1 (6 bases). The CDR3 covers 14 residues. Trimming left V 4 bases short and J 6 bases short, with 16 bases between. Germline lookup yields CDR1 SGHRS and CDR2 YFSETQ.

The V and J genes are TRBV9 and TRBJ2-5; 10 nucleotides line up with TRBD1. V trimming: 3 bases; J trimming: 5 bases; junction bases outside the gene matches: 4. Germline V gene sequence: CDR1 SGDLS, CDR2 YYNGEE. CDR3 length equals 14 residues. CDR3 DNA sequence: TGTGCCAGCAGCGCGGGACAGGGGAGGGAGACCCAGTACTTC. Protein sequence: CASSAGQGRETQYF.

This clonotype came up many times. V is TRBV5-1 and J is TRBJ1-1, with 11 bases identical to TRBD1. Per the germline V gene, CDR1 is SGHRS and CDR2 is YFSETQ. This CDR3 comprises 13 residues. J gave up 10 bases and V 0 bases, and 2 bases lay outside the gene matches. The CDR3 loop reads CASSLGDRGSAFF. CDR3 nucleotide sequence: TGCGCCAGCAGCTTGGGGGACAGGGGGTCAGCTTTCTTT.

This clonotype has at least ten counts. This chain links TRBV6-5 with TRBJ2-7; D possibly corresponds to TRBD1 (6 bases). Germline V gene lookup returns CDR1 MNHEY and CDR2 SVGAGI. The ends were cut back, 5 bases at V and 2 bases at J, with 16 bases in the middle. The CDR3 is 15 amino acids. CDR3: CASSPYPRGTYEQYF. The CDR3 region has the DNA TGTGCCAGCAGTCCATACCCCAGGGGCACCTACGAGCAGTACTTC.

This clonotype was recorded once. Possible read error: a much larger clone is one base away. V gene TRBV5-1 combines with J gene TRBJ2-1, with D perhaps matching TRBD1 (5 bases). Germline CDR1 SGHRS, CDR2 YFSETQ. V was shortened by 0 bases and J by 0 bases, with 7 bases between the two germline ends. The length of the CDR3 is 15 residues. DNA of the CDR3: TGCGCCAGCAGCTTGGAGGGGTACTCCTACAATGAGCAGTTCTTC. Translating gives CASSLEGYSYNEQFF.

This clonotype was picked up many times. The chain is built from TRBV5-1 and TRBJ2-3; 8 bases are shared with TRBD2. Germline V gene lookup returns CDR1 SGHRS and CDR2 YFSETQ. V was pared by 0 bases and J by 6 bases, with 9 bases of the junction left unmatched. The CDR3 spans 16 residues. This CDR3 reads CASSLVGSGDGDTQYF. CDR3 DNA: TGCGCCAGCAGCTTGGTCGGTAGCGGGGACGGGGATACGCAGTATTTT.

The chain has TRBV5-1 and TRBJ2-3, with TRBD2 as a possible D gene (7 bases). The CDR3 extends over 14 amino acids. Germline assignment: CDR1 SGHRS and CDR2 YFSETQ. The V and J ends lost 4 bases and 6 bases respectively, with 15 bases between them. The CDR3 DNA reads TGCGCCAGCAGCCGTAACAGGGAGGGCGATACGCAGTATTTT. The encoded protein is CASSRNREGDTQYF. Full variable domain (rest looked up from reference TRBV5-1 and TRBJ2-3): KAGVTQTPRYLIKTRGQQVTLSCSPISGHRSVSWYQQTPGQGLQFLFEYFSETQRNKGNFPGRFSGRQFSNSRSEMNVSTLELGDSALYLCASSRNREGDTQYFGPGTRLTVL.

This sequence joins TRBV14 and TRBJ2-3, with a tentative D call TRBD2 (6 bases). This CDR3 contains 12 residues. Trimming pared 4 bases from V and 8 bases from J, leaving 10 bases between. Germline V CDR1 and CDR2: SGHDN, FVKESK. For the CDR3, the DNA is TGTGCCAGCAGCCCCCCGGGGGTTACGCAGTATTTT. This sequence encodes CASSPPGVTQYF.